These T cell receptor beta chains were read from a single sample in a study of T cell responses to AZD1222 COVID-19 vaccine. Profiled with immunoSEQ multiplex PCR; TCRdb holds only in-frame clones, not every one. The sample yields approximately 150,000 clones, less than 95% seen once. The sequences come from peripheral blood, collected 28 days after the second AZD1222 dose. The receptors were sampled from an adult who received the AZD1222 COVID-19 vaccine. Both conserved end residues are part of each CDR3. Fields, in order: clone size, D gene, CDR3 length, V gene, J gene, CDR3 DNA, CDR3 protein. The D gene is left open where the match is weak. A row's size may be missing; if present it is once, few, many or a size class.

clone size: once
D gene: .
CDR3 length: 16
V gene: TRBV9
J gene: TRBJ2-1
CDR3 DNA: TGTGCCAGCACGAGGGACACCTTTAGCTCCTACAATGAGCAGTTCTTC
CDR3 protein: CASTRDTFSSYNEQFF

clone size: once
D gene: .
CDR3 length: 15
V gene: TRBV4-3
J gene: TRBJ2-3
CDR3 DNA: TGCGCCAGCAGCCAAGACAGTGCGGGGAAGGATACGCAGTATTTT
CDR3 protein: CASSQDSAGKDTQYF

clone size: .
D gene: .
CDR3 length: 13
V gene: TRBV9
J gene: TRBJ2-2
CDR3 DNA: TGTGCCAGCAGCGGAGGGAACACCGGGGAGCTGTTTTTT
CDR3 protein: CASSGGNTGELFF

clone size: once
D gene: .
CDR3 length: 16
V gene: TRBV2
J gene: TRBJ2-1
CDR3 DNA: TGTGCCAGCAGTGCCTCAAGGGGATCGACATACAATGAGCAGTTCTTC
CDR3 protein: CASSASRGSTYNEQFF

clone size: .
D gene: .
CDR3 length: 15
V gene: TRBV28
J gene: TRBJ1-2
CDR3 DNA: TGTGCCAGCAGTTCCTACAGTGGGCTCAACTATGGCTACACCTTC
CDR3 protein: CASSSYSGLNYGYTF

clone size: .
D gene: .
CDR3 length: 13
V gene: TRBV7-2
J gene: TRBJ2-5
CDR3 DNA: TGTGCCAGCACGGCGACTATCCAAGAGACCCAGTACTTC
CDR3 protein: CASTATIQETQYF

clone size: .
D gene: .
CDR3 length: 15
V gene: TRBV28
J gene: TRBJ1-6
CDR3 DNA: TGTGCCAGCCATCCGACGGGAGGGACCAATTCACCCCTCCACTTT
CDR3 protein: CASHPTGGTNSPLHF

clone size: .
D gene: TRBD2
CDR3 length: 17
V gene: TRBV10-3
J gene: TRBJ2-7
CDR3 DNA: TGTGCCATCAGTGAGTCGTCCGGGACTAGCGATCTCGGCGAGCAGTACTTC
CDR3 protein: CAISESSGTSDLGEQYF

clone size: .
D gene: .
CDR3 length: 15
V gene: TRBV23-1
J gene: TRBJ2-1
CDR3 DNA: TGCGCCAGCAGTCCCCTGGAGACAGTCGGCTATGAGCAGTTCTTC
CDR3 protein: CASSPLETVGYEQFF

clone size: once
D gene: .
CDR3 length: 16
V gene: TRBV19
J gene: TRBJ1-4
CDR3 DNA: TGTGCCAGTAGTATCGGGTCCACCCAATCCCTTGAAAAACTGTTTTTT
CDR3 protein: CASSIGSTQSLEKLFF

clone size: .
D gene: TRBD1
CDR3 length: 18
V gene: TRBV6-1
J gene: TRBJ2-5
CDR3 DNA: TGTGCCAGCAGTGAAGTTGGGACAGGGGGAACTTCTAGGAAGACCCAGTACTTC
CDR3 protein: CASSEVGTGGTSRKTQYF

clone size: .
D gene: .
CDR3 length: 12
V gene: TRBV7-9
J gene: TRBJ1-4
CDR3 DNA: TGTGCCAGCAGCTTAGATAATGAAAAACTGTTTTTT
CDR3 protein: CASSLDNEKLFF

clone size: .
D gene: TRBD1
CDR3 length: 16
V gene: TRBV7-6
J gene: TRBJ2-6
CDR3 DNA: TGTGCCAGCAGCTCGGGACAGGGTGGTGGGGCCAACGTCCTGACTTTC
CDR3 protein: CASSSGQGGGANVLTF

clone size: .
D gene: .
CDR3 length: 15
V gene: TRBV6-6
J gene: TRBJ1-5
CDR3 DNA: TGTGCCAGCAGTTACTCGAACAGAGGGAATCAGCCCCAGCATTTT
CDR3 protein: CASSYSNRGNQPQHF

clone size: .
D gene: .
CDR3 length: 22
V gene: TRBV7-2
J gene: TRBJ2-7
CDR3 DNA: TGTGCCAGCAGCTTAGCGTCTAGCTGGGACCGTTTTACCGAGGCAGACTCCTACGAGCAGTACTTC
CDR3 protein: CASSLASSWDRFTEADSYEQYF

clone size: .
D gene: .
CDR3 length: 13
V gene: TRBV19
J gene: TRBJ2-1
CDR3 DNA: TGTGCCAGTAGTTCGGGGATTCTCAATGAGCAGTTCTTC
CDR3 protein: CASSSGILNEQFF